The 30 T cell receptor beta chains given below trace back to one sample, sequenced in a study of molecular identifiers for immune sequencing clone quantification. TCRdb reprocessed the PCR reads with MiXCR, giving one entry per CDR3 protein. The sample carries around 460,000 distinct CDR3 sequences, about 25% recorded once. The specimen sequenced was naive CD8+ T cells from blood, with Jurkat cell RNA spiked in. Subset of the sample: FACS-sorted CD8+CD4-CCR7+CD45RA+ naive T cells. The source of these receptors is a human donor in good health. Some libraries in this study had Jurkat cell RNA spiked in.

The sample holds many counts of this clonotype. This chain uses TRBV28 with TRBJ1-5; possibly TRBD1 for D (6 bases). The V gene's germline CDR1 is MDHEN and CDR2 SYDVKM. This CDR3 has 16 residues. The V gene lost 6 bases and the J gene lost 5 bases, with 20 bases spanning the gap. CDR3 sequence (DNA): TGTGCCAGCAGCCAGACGCTCGGAGGGGGGGATCAGCCCCAGCATTTT. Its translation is CASSQTLGGGDQPQHF.

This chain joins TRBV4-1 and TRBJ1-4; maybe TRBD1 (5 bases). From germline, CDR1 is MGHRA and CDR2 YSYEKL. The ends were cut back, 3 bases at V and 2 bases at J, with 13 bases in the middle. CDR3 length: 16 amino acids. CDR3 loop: CASSQETALTNEKLFF. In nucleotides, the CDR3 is TGCGCCAGCAGCCAGGAGACAGCCCTGACTAATGAAAAACTGTTTTTT.

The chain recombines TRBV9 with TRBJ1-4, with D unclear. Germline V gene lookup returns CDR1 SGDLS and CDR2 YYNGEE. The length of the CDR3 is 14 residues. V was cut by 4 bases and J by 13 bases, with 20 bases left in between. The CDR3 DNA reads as TGTGCCAGCAGCTCCTTCTCAGCCGCGGGAAGACTGTTTTTT. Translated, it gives CASSSFSAAGRLFF.

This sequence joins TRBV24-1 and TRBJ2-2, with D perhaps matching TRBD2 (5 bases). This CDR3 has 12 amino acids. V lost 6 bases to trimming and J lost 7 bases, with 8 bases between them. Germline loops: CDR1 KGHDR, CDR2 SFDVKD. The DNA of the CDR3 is TGTGCCACCAGTTTGGGGAGCGGGGAGCTGTTTTTT. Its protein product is CATSLGSGELFF.

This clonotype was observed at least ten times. The CDR3 DNA follows: TGTGCCTGGAGCTCGGGGCAGATCTCTGGAAACACCATATATTTT. Amino acids: CAWSSGQISGNTIYF. The V gene is TRBV30, the J gene TRBJ1-3; TRBD1 might be the D (5 bases). The CDR3 runs 15 residues. V was shortened by 3 bases and J by 0 bases, with 12 bases between the two germline ends. Looked up from germline, CDR1 is GTSNPN and CDR2 is SVGIG (reference sequence).

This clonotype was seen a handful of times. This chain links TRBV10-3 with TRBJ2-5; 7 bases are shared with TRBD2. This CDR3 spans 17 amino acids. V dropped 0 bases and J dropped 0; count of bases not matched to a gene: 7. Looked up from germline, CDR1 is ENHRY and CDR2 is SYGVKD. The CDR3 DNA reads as TGTGCCATCAGTGAGTCGATGGGGCTAGCGGACCAAGAGACCCAGTACTTC. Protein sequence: CAISESMGLADQETQYF.

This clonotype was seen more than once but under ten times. The CDR3 DNA sequence: TGTGCCAGCAGTTACCTCACGGACCGCACAGATACGCAGTATTTT. Protein sequence: CASSYLTDRTDTQYF. The chain carries TRBV6-2 or TRBV6-3 and TRBJ2-3; D is uncertain. Trimming pared 2 bases from V and 1 base from J, leaving 10 bases between. CDR1 and CDR2 from the germline V gene are MNHEY and SVGEGT. This CDR3 spans 15 amino acids.

CDR3 nucleotides: TGTGCCAGCAGTTTATTGGATTACAGGGGGTGGGCTGCTGAAGCTTTCTTT. Its protein is CASSLLDYRGWAAEAFF. The chain joins TRBV28 to TRBJ1-1; 8 bases are a match to TRBD1. The CDR3 is 17 amino acids. Germline V lookup: CDR1 MDHEN, CDR2 SYDVKM. V lost 1 base to trimming and J lost 6 bases; unmatched junction nucleotides: 13.

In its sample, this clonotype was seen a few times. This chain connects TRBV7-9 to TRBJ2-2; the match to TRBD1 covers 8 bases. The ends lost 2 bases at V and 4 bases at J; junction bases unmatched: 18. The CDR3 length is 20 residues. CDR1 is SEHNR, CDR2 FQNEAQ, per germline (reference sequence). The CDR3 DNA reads TGTGCCAGCAGCTTATCCGTTTTGGAGATGGACAGGGTATTCACCGGGGAGCTGTTTTTT. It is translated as CASSLSVLEMDRVFTGELFF.

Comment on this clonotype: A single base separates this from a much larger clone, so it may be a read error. The CDR3 reads CASSQEIQDERYF. In nucleotides, the CDR3 is TGTGCCAGCAGCCAGGAGATACAGGACGAGCGGTACTTC. J is TRBJ2-7 and V is TRBV4-2, with D tentatively TRBD1 (5 bases). The CDR3 spans 13 residues. Germline V gives CDR1 LGHNA, CDR2 YNFKEQ.

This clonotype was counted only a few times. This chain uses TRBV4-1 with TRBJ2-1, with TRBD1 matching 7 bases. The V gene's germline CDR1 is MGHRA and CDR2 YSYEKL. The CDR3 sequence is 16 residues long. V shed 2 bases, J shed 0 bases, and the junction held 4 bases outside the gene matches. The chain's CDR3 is CASSQLQGSSYNEQFF. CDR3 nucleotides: TGCGCCAGCAGCCAACTACAGGGGAGCTCCTACAATGAGCAGTTCTTC.

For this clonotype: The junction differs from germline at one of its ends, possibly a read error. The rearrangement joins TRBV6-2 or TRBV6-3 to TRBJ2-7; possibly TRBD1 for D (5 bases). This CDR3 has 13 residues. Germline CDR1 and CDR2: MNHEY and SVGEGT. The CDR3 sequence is CASSYPGSHEQCF. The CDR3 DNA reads TGTGCCAGCAGTTATCCAGGGTCCCACGAGCAGTGCTTC.

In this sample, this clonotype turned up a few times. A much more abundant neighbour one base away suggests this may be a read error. As DNA, the CDR3 is TGTGCCAGCAGCTTAGGCCAAGGAGGTCAGACAGCTTTCTTT. Residues: CASSLGQGGQTAFF. This sequence joins TRBV13 and TRBJ1-1, with D unresolved. CDR3 length equals 14 residues. Germline CDR1 PRHDT, CDR2 FYEKMQ (reference sequence). With 0 bases removed from V and 10 bases from J, the gap between germline ends came to 15 bases.

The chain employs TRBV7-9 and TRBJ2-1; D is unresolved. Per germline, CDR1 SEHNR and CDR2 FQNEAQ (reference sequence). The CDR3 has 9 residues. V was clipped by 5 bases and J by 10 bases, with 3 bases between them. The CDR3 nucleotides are TGTGCCAGCAGCCCCGAGCAGTTCTTC. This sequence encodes CASSPEQFF.

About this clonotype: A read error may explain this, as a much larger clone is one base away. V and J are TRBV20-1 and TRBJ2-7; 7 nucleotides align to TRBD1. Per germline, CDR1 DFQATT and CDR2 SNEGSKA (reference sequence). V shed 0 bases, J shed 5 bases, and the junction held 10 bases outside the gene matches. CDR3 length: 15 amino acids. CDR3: CSARDCRGRVHEQYF. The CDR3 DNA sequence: TGCAGTGCTAGAGATTGTAGGGGGCGAGTCCACGAGCAGTACTTC.

CDR3 sequence: CASILRWANTEAFF. The CDR3 coding sequence is TGTGCCAGCATCCTCCGGTGGGCGAACACTGAAGCTTTCTTT. This chain uses TRBV13 with TRBJ1-1; D not certain. The CDR3 length is 14 residues. Germline V gene lookup returns CDR1 PRHDT and CDR2 FYEKMQ (reference sequence). V lost 7 bases and J 1 base, leaving 13 bases between the germline ends.

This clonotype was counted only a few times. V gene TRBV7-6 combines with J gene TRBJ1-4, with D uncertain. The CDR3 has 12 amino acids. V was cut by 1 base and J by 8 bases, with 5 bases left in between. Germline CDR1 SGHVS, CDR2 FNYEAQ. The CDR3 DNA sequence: TGTGCCAGCAGCTTAGTCGACGAAAAACTGTTTTTT. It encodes CASSLVDEKLFF.

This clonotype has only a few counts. The CDR3 nucleotides are TGCGCCAGCAGCCAAGATCAAGGGGCCAGCGAGAACACTGAAGCTTTCTTT. Its protein is CASSQDQGASENTEAFF. The rearrangement uses TRBV4-3 and TRBJ1-1; maybe TRBD1 (5 bases). This CDR3 is 17 amino acids long. V lost 0 bases and J 1 base, leaving 15 bases between the germline ends. Germline-derived CDR1 and CDR2 are LGHNA and YSLEER.

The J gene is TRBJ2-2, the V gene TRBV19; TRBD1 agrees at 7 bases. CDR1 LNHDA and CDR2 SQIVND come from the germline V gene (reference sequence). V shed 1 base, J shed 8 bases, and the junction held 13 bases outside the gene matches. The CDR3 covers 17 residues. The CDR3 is CASSIARDRPGWGELFF. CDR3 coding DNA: TGTGCCAGTAGTATAGCAAGGGACAGACCCGGATGGGGGGAGCTGTTTTTT. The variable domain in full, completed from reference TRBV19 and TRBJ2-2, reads DGGITQSPKYLFRKEGQNVTLSCEQNLNHDAMYWYRQDPGQGLRLIYYSQIVNDFQKGDIAEGYSVSREKKESFPLTVTSAQKNPTAFYLCASSIARDRPGWGELFFGEGSRLTVL.

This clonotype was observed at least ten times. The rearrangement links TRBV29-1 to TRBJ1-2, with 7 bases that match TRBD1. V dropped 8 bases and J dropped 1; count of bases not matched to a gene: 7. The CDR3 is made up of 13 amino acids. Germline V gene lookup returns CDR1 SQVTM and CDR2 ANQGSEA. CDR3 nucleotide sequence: TGCAGCTACCGGGACAGAGTTAACTATGGCTACACCTTC. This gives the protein CSYRDRVNYGYTF.

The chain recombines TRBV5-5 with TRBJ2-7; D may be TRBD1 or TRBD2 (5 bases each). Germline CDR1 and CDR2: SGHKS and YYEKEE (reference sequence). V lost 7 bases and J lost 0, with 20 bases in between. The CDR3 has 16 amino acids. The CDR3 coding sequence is TGTGCCAGCCGCCCGTATTCGGGGCGCAGCTCCTACGAGCAGTACTTC. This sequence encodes CASRPYSGRSSYEQYF.

In DNA, the CDR3 is TGTGCCAGCAGCCCGGAGGTGGAGGCTCACACTGAAGCTTTCTTT. Residues: CASSPEVEAHTEAFF. The chain couples TRBV7-6 to TRBJ1-1; D is uncertain. The V end lost 5 bases, the J end lost 3 bases, and 16 bases lay between the germline ends. This CDR3 spans 15 amino acids. Germline V CDR1 and CDR2: SGHVS, FNYEAQ.

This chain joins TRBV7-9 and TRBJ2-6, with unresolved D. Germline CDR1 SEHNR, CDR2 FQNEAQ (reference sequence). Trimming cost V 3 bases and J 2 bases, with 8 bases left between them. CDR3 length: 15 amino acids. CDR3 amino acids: CASSLASAGANVLTF. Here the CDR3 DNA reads TGTGCCAGCAGCTTGGCATCCGCTGGGGCCAACGTCCTGACTTTC.

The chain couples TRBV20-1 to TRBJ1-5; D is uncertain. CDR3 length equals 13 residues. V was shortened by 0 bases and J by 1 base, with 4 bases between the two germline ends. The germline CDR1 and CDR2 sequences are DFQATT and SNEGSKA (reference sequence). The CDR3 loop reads CSAREGSNQPQHF. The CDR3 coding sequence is TGCAGTGCTAGAGAAGGGAGCAATCAGCCCCAGCATTTT.

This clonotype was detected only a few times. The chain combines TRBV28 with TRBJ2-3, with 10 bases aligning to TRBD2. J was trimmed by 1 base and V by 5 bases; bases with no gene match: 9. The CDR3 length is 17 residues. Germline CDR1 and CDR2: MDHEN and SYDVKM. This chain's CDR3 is CASSPHYTSGGTDTQYF. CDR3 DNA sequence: TGTGCCAGCAGTCCACATTACACTAGCGGGGGCACAGATACGCAGTATTTT.

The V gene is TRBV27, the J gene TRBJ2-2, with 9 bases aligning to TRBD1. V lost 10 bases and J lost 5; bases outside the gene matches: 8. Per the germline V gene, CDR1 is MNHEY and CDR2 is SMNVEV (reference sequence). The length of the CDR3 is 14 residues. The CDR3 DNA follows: TGTGCCATCAGCCCGGGACAGGGTACCGGGGAGCTGTTTTTT. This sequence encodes CAISPGQGTGELFF.

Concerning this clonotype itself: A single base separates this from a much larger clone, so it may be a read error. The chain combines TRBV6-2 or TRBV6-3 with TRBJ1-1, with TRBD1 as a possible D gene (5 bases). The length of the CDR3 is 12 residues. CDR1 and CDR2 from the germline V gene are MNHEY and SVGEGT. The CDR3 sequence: CASSYWGTAAFF. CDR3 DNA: TGTGCCAGCAGTTACTGGGGCACTGCAGCTTTCTTT.

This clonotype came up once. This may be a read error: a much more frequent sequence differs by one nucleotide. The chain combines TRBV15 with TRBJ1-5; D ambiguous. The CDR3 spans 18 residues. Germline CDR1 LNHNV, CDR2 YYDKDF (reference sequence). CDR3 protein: CAASRESTRIYSNQPQHF. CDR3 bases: TGTGCCGCCAGCAGAGAGTCGACTCGCATATATAGCAATCAGCCCCAGCATTTT.

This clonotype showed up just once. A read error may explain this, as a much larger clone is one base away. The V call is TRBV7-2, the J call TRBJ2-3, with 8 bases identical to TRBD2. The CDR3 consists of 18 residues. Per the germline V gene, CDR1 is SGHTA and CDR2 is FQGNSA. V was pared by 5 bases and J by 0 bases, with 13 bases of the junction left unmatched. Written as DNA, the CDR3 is TGTGCCAGCAGCCCACGACTAGCGAGGGGGTCTAGCACAGATACGCAGTATTTT. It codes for CASSPRLARGSSTDTQYF.

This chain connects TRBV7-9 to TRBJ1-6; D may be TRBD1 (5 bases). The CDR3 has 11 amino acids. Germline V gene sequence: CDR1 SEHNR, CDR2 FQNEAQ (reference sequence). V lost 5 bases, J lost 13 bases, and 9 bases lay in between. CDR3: CASSRGPPLHF. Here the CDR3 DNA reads TGTGCCAGCAGCCGGGGCCCCCCCCTCCACTTT.